This T cell receptor beta chain appears in the sequencing data of a study of blood T cell repertoires in COVID-19. Study information: COVID-19 samples, acute and convalescent, were from the United States, Italy and Spain. Sources were T cells, B-cell-depleted T cells, or PBMCs; the material itself was cDNA or gDNA.

In the original analysis: Reference gene primer amplification gave estimated nucleated cell counts. Method: immunoSEQ multiplex PCR; TCRdb's copy keeps in-frame clones and lacks some. Clone size and V and J calls were adopted from that table, with D and trimming inferred from the DNA. Found here are tens of thousands of clones, approximately 86% of them singletons; the top ten hold around 1.2%. CDR1 SGHRS and CDR2 YFSETQ come from the germline V gene. The CDR3 length is 14 residues. The J segment lost 4 bases and the V segment lost 4 bases, leaving 4 bases of the junction unmatched. The V call is TRBV5-1, the J call TRBJ1-2; TRBD1 aligns across 10 bases. The sequenced material came from peripheral blood. This sequence originates from a man aged 55 to 70 with acute or convalescent COVID-19. Here the CDR3 DNA reads TGCGCCAGCAGCGGGGACAGGGGAACCTATGGCTACACCTTC. Translated: CASSGDRGTYGYTF.